These 7 T cell receptor beta chains came from one sample sequenced in a study of CD8 T cells in Susac syndrome. The authors reverse transcribed 0.5 to 1 ug RNA with random hexamers. Each CDR3 protein is one row after TCRdb ran MiXCR on the immunoSEQ multiplex PCR reads. The sample records 100,000 to 150,000 distinct CDR3 sequences, approximately 94% being singletons. The sample comprised CD4+ T cells from PBMCs. These receptors came from a human donor with multiple sclerosis.

The rearrangement links TRBV19 to TRBJ2-7; 7 nucleotides line up with TRBD2. The germline gives CDR1 LNHDA, CDR2 SQIVND (reference sequence). The length of the CDR3 is 14 residues. J lost 2 bases, V lost 6 bases, and 7 bases had no gene match. CDR3 in amino acids: CASSPTGGPYEQYF. The CDR3 nucleotides are TGTGCCAGTAGCCCTACGGGAGGCCCCTACGAGCAGTACTTC.

V usage is TRBV6-6 and J usage is TRBJ1-2; the D is unclear. CDR3 size: 14 residues. Trimming stripped 4 bases from V and 3 bases from J, with 12 bases between. Per germline, CDR1 MNHNY and CDR2 SVGAGI (reference sequence). CDR3 amino acids: CASSFPLSHYGYTF. The CDR3 nucleotides are TGTGCCAGCAGTTTCCCACTCTCCCACTATGGCTACACCTTC.

This rearrangement joins TRBV6-6 to TRBJ2-7; tentative D call: TRBD2 (5 bases). Deletions cut 7 bases from V and 7 bases from J, with 17 bases between. The CDR3 is made up of 13 amino acids. CDR1 and CDR2 from the germline V gene are MNHNY and SVGAGI (reference sequence). The CDR3 protein is CASTEKRAGEQYF. CDR3 in DNA: TGTGCCAGCACCGAGAAGAGGGCAGGAGAGCAGTACTTC.

The chain uses TRBV3-1 and TRBJ1-2; D not certain. Germline V CDR1 and CDR2: LGHDT, YNNKEL (reference sequence). V was pared by 0 bases and J by 5 bases, with 10 bases between. The CDR3 sequence is 14 residues long. Here the CDR3 DNA reads TGTGCCAGCAGCCAAGATCTGACTGGGTATGGCTACACCTTC. The encoded protein is CASSQDLTGYGYTF.

This clonotype was seen a single time. The chain links TRBV14 to TRBJ2-6; D assignment may be TRBD1 or TRBD2 (5 bases each). CDR3 length equals 14 residues. Per the germline V gene, CDR1 is SGHDN and CDR2 is FVKESK. V lost 4 bases, J lost 8 bases, and 12 bases lay in between. Here the CDR3 DNA reads TGTGCCAGCAGCCTTAGGGGACGGTCCAACGTCCTGACTTTC. This gives the protein CASSLRGRSNVLTF. The full variable domain, rest sourced from reference TRBV14 and TRBJ2-6, is EAGVTQFPSHSVIEKGQTVTLRCDPISGHDNLYWYRRVMGKEIKFLLHFVKESKQDESGMPNNRFLAERTGGTYSTLKVQPAELEDSGVYFCASSLRGRSNVLTFGAGSRLTVL.

The V and J genes are TRBV25-1 and TRBJ2-5; D gene unclear. CDR1 MGHDK and CDR2 SYGVNS come from the germline V gene. The CDR3 runs to 14 residues. Trimming shortened V by 4 bases and J by 4 bases, and 13 bases separated the two germline ends. For the CDR3, the DNA is TGTGCCAGCAGTGCGGTCGGATCGTTAGAGACCCAGTACTTC. This encodes CASSAVGSLETQYF.

CDR3 coding DNA: TGTGCCATCAGCCAGACAGACTACGAGCAGTACTTC. It translates to CAISQTDYEQYF. J is TRBJ2-7 and V is TRBV10-3; perhaps TRBD1 as D (5 bases). The CDR3 totals 12 residues. V was shortened by 6 bases and J by 3 bases, with 9 bases between the two germline ends. Germline V lookup: CDR1 ENHRY, CDR2 SYGVKD.